This TCR beta chain stems from a study of pediatric ulcerative colitis. Background on the study: Disease was pancolitis in several and left-sided in two, histology-confirmed.

During colonoscopy, one to two rectal pinch biopsies were collected. The CDR3 is made up of 15 amino acids. CDR1 is MDHEN and CDR2 is SYDVKM in the germline V gene. Deletions cut 5 bases from V and 5 bases from J, with 18 bases between. This table comes from immunoSEQ multiplex PCR, and its TCRdb copy is limited to in-frame clones, with some not included. Here the sample spans 45,000 to 55,000 clones, under 80% being singletons. What was sequenced was gut tissue. The chain recombines TRBV28 with TRBJ2-5; no clear D gene. The origin of this receptor is a girl under 18 with moderate ulcerative colitis. Here the CDR3 DNA reads TGTGCCAGCAGTCCCCCGCTTACAGTTGATGAGACCCAGTACTTC. As protein: CASSPPLTVDETQYF.